The clone carrying this T cell receptor beta chain appeared a single time. These data are taken from a study of blood T cell repertoires in COVID-19. The repertoire was sequenced with immunoSEQ multiplex PCR; TCRdb's copy has only in-frame clones and lacks some. Of 180,000 or so clones in the sample, around 86% were seen once. This CDR3 has 13 residues. V was clipped by 3 bases and J by 3 bases, with 9 bases between them. Germline CDR1 reads SGHTS; CDR2 reads YDEGEE. This chain links TRBV5-8 with TRBJ1-2, with D tentatively TRBD1 (5 bases). Sequencing input: peripheral blood. The clonotype was recovered from a young man with acute or convalescent COVID-19. This CDR3 reads CASSWGEYYGYTF. The DNA for the CDR3 is TGTGCCAGCAGCTGGGGGGAATACTATGGCTACACCTTC.